This T cell receptor beta chain emerged from a study of cytomegalovirus exposure and HLA in healthy donors. This clone was observed a few times. Its target is not known. V lost 6 bases to trimming and J lost 6 bases, with 9 bases between them. CDR3 size: 13 residues. Germline V CDR1 and CDR2: MDHEN, SYDVKM. The PCR was carried out with 60 Vbeta primers and 13 Jbeta primers. Assay used: immunoSEQ multiplex PCR; TCRdb lists only in-frame clones, some missing. The table has fewer than 200,000 clones, 75% seen once. Findings and caveats of the study: Associated with cytomegalovirus, according to the listing, were 150 to 200 TCR beta chains. Using the classifier, cytomegalovirus status was reportedly diagnosed with high specificity and sensitivity.

This sequence originates from a female donor in good health and CMV-seronegative. The genes are TRBV28 and TRBJ2-6; unclear D gene. The source material was PBMCs. DNA for the CDR3: TGTGCCAGCAGCTACCCCCCGGCCAACGTCCTGACTTTC. It encodes CASSYPPANVLTF. Based on the CDR3 plus reference TRBV28 and TRBJ2-6, the full variable domain is DVKVTQSSRYLVKRTGEKVFLECVQDMDHENMFWYRQDPGLGLRLIYFSYDVKMKEKGDIPEGYSVSREKKERFSLILESASTNQTSMYLCASSYPPANVLTFGAGSRLTVL.